A single sample is the source of the 17 T cell receptor beta chains below, sequenced in a study of T cell responses to AZD1222 COVID-19 vaccine. The protocol was immunoSEQ multiplex PCR, while the TCRdb copy is restricted to in-frame clones and leaves out a portion. Of about 120,000 clones listed, about nine tenths are singletons. Specimen: peripheral blood, collected on day 0 of AZD1222 vaccination. All receptors come from an adult in good health.

CDR3 region: CASRNQGGYEQYF. For the CDR3, the DNA is TGTGCCAGCAGGAATCAGGGGGGGTACGAGCAGTACTTC. The rearrangement joins TRBV25-1 to TRBJ2-7; D could derive from TRBD1 or TRBD2 (7 bases each). V shed 6 bases and J shed 4 bases, with 13 bases lying between them. Germline V gene sequence: CDR1 MGHDK, CDR2 SYGVNS. The CDR3 has 13 residues.

The rearrangement joins TRBV5-1 to TRBJ2-7, with 7 positions matching TRBD1. The CDR3 is 14 amino acids. V gave up 4 bases and J gave up 7 bases; unmatched junction bases: 11. Germline CDR1 reads SGHRS; CDR2 reads YFSETQ. Written as DNA, the CDR3 is TGCGCCAGCAGCCCCCGACAGGGACCGAGAGAGCAGTACTTC. This gives the protein CASSPRQGPREQYF.

The V gene is TRBV19, the J gene TRBJ1-1, with 8 nucleotides matching TRBD1. The CDR3 spans 13 residues. With 5 bases clipped from V and 5 bases from J, the junction kept 4 bases outside the gene matches. Germline V lookup: CDR1 LNHDA, CDR2 SQIVND (reference sequence). The CDR3: CASSSRTGTEAFF. In DNA, the CDR3 is TGTGCCAGTAGTTCTAGGACAGGGACTGAAGCTTTCTTT.

This clone occurred once. The chain employs TRBV11-1 and TRBJ2-3; D unresolved. The CDR3 has 14 residues. From germline, CDR1 is SGHAT and CDR2 FQDESV (reference sequence). V was pared by 1 base and J by 2 bases, with 7 bases between. Here the CDR3 reads CASSLVGSTDTQYF. For the CDR3, the DNA is TGTGCCAGCAGCTTAGTCGGTTCCACAGATACGCAGTATTTT.

The chain joins TRBV7-3 to TRBJ2-3, with TRBD1 matching 7 bases. Germline CDR1 reads SGHTA; CDR2 reads FQGTGA. V was pared by 2 bases and J by 6 bases, with 5 bases of the junction left unmatched. The CDR3 has 14 residues. The CDR3 region is CASSLRQGFDTQYF. The CDR3 nucleotides are TGTGCCAGCAGCTTACGACAGGGATTCGATACGCAGTATTTT.

This rearrangement joins TRBV21-1 to TRBJ1-1. TRBV21-1 is described as a pseudogene. The CDR3 extends over 14 amino acids. The CDR3 loop reads CASSKTKGYTEAFF. The CDR3 DNA is TGTGCCAGCAGCAAAACGAAGGGTTACACTGAAGCTTTCTTT.

The chain joins TRBV20-1 to TRBJ2-3, with D uncertain. CDR3 size: 11 residues. The germline V gene has CDR1 DFQATT and CDR2 SNEGSKA (reference sequence). V dropped 6 bases and J dropped 8 bases, with 12 bases sitting between them. Here the CDR3 reads CSAKLSATQYF. CDR3 sequence (DNA): TGCAGTGCGAAGCTCTCGGCTACGCAGTATTTT.

This clone was counted once. In DNA, the CDR3 is TGTGCCAGCAGTTTAGAGAGGGAGACCCAGTACTTC. It is translated as CASSLERETQYF. V gene TRBV28 combines with J gene TRBJ2-5; no clear D. Germline CDR1 reads MDHEN; CDR2 reads SYDVKM. The ends were cut back, 2 bases at V and 5 bases at J, with 6 bases in the middle. The CDR3 has 12 amino acids. The full variable domain, completed using reference TRBV28 and TRBJ2-5, is DVKVTQSSRYLVKRTGEKVFLECVQDMDHENMFWYRQDPGLGLRLIYFSYDVKMKEKGDIPEGYSVSREKKERFSLILESASTNQTSMYLCASSLERETQYFGPGTRLLVL.

CDR3 amino acids: CASRPGQRNYGYTF. The DNA of the CDR3 is TGTGCCAGTAGGCCGGGACAGAGGAACTATGGCTACACCTTC. The chain combines TRBV19 with TRBJ1-2; 7 bases line up with TRBD1. The J segment lost 2 bases and the V segment lost 6 bases, leaving 6 bases of the junction unmatched. CDR3 length: 14 amino acids. Germline CDR1 and CDR2: LNHDA and SQIVND (reference sequence).

The V call is TRBV5-1, the J call TRBJ2-7; TRBD1 or TRBD2 may be the D gene (5 bases each). The V end was cut by 4 bases, the J end by 6 bases, with 11 bases between. The germline gives CDR1 SGHRS, CDR2 YFSETQ. The CDR3 covers 12 residues. The CDR3 coding sequence is TGCGCCAGCAGCCCCCCGGGGCGCGAGCAGTACTTC. Its translation is CASSPPGREQYF.

The chain links TRBV27 to TRBJ1-6; the D gene is possibly TRBD1 (6 bases). The CDR3 extends over 13 amino acids. Trimming cost V 0 bases and J 9 bases, with 6 bases left between them. CDR1 is MNHEY, CDR2 SMNVEV, per germline (reference sequence). In DNA, the CDR3 is TGTGCCAGCAGTTTATCGGGGGCTTCACCCCTCCACTTT. Amino acids: CASSLSGASPLHF.

This rearrangement joins TRBV12-3 or TRBV12-4 to TRBJ2-1; maybe TRBD1 (5 bases). Trimming left V 3 bases short and J 3 bases short, with 6 bases between. This CDR3 has 13 residues. CDR3: CASSLGLYNEQFF. The CDR3 DNA is TGTGCCAGCAGTTTGGGGCTCTACAATGAGCAGTTCTTC.

The chain recombines TRBV6-5 with TRBJ2-5; possible D gene TRBD1, 5 bases. The CDR3 contains 11 residues. From germline, CDR1 is MNHEY and CDR2 SVGAGI. The V end was cut by 8 bases, the J end by 2 bases, with 6 bases between. The DNA for the CDR3 is TGTGCCAGCCAGGGTCAAGAGACCCAGTACTTC. Encoded protein: CASQGQETQYF.

The chain is built from TRBV7-2 and TRBJ1-2, with D possibly being TRBD1 (5 bases). Germline V gene data show CDR1 as SGHTA and CDR2 as FQGNSA. The length of the CDR3 is 14 residues. Trimming removed 3 bases at V and 2 bases at J, with 10 bases between. The CDR3 bases are TGTGCCAGCAGCTTTCCAGGGAACAACTATGGCTACACCTTC. This sequence encodes CASSFPGNNYGYTF.

CDR3 DNA sequence: TGCGCCAGCAGCTTGTCGAGGGATTCACCCCTCCACTTT. Encoded protein: CASSLSRDSPLHF. The chain combines TRBV5-1 with TRBJ1-6; unclear D gene. CDR3 size: 13 residues. Per the germline V gene, CDR1 is SGHRS and CDR2 is YFSETQ. Trimming removed 1 base at V and 8 bases at J, with 7 bases between.

The chain uses TRBV3-1 (or the pseudogene TRBV3-2) and TRBJ1-1, with D tentatively TRBD1 (5 bases). The V and J ends lost 0 bases and 4 bases respectively, with 15 bases between them. The length of the CDR3 is 16 residues. Germline-derived CDR1 and CDR2 are LGHDT and YNNKEL (reference sequence). The CDR3 region has the DNA TGTGCCAGCAGCCAAGATCGAGGATTTAGGGGCACTGAAGCTTTCTTT. It encodes CASSQDRGFRGTEAFF.

This clone has just one count. The V and J genes are TRBV5-1 and TRBJ2-7, with a weak D call TRBD2 (5 bases). The CDR3 spans 15 residues. V was trimmed by 4 bases and J by 6 bases, leaving 20 bases between them. Germline CDR1 is SGHRS and CDR2 is YFSETQ. In nucleotides, the CDR3 is TGCGCCAGCAGCCCTTACTCCGGAGGTAATGTCGAGCAGTACTTC. Protein: CASSPYSGGNVEQYF.